The following is a T cell receptor (beta chain) sequence with its context. Noted treatment: randomized to nivolumab then ipilimumab (arm A) or the reverse (arm B). Live CD3+CD8+ CD19− CD56− cells were sorted from PBMCs. Only in-frame clones appear in the TCRdb table, and some are missing; sequencing was by immunoSEQ multiplex PCR. The sample has some 10,000 clones, approximately 72% seen once; the top ten hold around 10%. Germline V gene lookup returns CDR1 SEHNR and CDR2 FQNEAQ (reference sequence). This CDR3 has 15 amino acids. Trimming removed 0 bases at V and 4 bases at J, with 12 bases between. These data come from a study of sequential checkpoint blockade in melanoma. Study overall: Arm A got nivolumab then ipilimumab; arm B the reverse, 1:1. Each arm's sequence ended with maintenance nivolumab.

The sample was CD8+ T cells sorted from blood (inferred from file names), taken from a patient given nivolumab and ipilimumab in sequence. The V gene is TRBV7-9, the J gene TRBJ1-2, with unresolved D. The TCR was taken from a human donor with melanoma. This chain's CDR3 is CASSLAHPGSYGYTF. The CDR3 coding sequence is TGTGCCAGCAGCTTAGCCCACCCAGGTTCCTATGGCTACACCTTC. Together with reference TRBV7-9 and TRBJ1-2, the CDR3 gives the full variable domain: DTGVSQNPRHKITKRGQNVTFRCDPISEHNRLYWYRQTLGQGPEFLTYFQNEAQLEKSRLLSDRFSAERPKGSFSTLEIQRTEQGDSAMYLCASSLAHPGSYGYTFGSGTRLTVV.